The clone carrying this TCR beta chain was observed a handful of times. Its antigen remains unknown. The germline CDR1 and CDR2 sequences are SGHRS and YFSETQ. The junction had 5 bases not matched to a gene; V was cut back by 6 bases and J by 0 bases. The CDR3 contains 15 residues. Individual cDNA molecules in this library carried unique molecular identifiers. TCRdb recomputed calls from the RACE reads with MiXCR, one row per CDR3 protein. The sample has some 340,000 distinct CDR3 sequences, about 7% seen once. These data belong to a study of human T cells and chemical hapten exposure. The overall study: Patches with 0.01% DPC went on the upper back, and the tests were read at 6 days. Recorded diagnoses among the mostly female patients were alopecia areata, totalis or universalis. Whole-study results and caveats: TCRs above 1 in 1000 frequency did not change with DPC sensitization.

Time point in this sample: patch test 1, 2 weeks after DPC sensitization. The treatment here: therapeutic diphenylcyclopropenone sensitization with weekly scalp DPC. The receptor was derived from a woman younger than 35 with alopecia areata. Some clones in this sample may be carry-over from other donors' samples. This chain uses TRBV5-1 with TRBJ2-3, with 9 bases that match TRBD2. Here the sequenced sample was whole blood, taken in connection with sensitization to the hapten diphenylcyclopropenone (DPC). CDR3 loop: CASKASGASTDTQYF. CDR3 coding DNA: TGCGCCAGCAAGGCTAGCGGGGCTAGCACAGATACGCAGTATTTT.